This T cell receptor (beta chain) was identified in a study of T-cell reconstitution after alpha-beta-depleted transplantation in children. Whole-study results and caveats: Newly generated T cells supplied most T-cell counts and diversity one year post-transplant. At day 60, the high TCRbeta diversity found in some patients originated from recipient T cells and thymic progenitors that had survived. Expanded graft clones, several hundred of them, were reportedly the source of alpha-beta T cells about two months after transplant.

Unique molecular identifiers were incorporated during preparation of the TCRbeta library. From the PCR reads, TCRdb called clonotypes with MiXCR, one entry per CDR3 protein. The table shows roughly 340,000 distinct CDR3 sequences, with around 15% occurring only once. Germline loops: CDR1 GTSNPN, CDR2 SVGIG (reference sequence). The CDR3 runs 14 residues. Trimming at V came to 4 bases and at J to 4 bases, leaving 2 bases not matched to a gene. With regard to this clonotype: Its antigen is not identified.

The sequence came from a male patient aged 2-15 years who had a stem cell transplant for acute lymphoblastic leukemia, so the T cells may come from the graft donor. The rearrangement joins TRBV30 to TRBJ2-1; 12 bases agree with TRBD2. The material sequenced was PBMCs, mostly from graft donor cells, taken 360 days after TCRalphabeta/CD19-depleted stem cell transplant. The CDR3 DNA sequence: TGTGCCTGGATCCTAGCGGGAGGGTACAATGAGCAGTTCTTC. It translates to CAWILAGGYNEQFF.